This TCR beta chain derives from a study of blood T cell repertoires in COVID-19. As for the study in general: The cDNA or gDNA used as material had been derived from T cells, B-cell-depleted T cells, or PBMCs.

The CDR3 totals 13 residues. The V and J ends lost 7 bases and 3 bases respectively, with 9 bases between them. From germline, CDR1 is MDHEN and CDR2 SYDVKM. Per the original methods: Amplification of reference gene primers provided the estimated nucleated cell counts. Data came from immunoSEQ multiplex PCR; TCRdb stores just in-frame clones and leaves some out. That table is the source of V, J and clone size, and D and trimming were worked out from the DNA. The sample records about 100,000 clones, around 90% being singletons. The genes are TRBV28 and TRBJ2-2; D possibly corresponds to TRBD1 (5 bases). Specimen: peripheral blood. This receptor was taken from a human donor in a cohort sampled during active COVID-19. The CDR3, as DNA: TGTGCCAGCACCAGGGATTACACCGGGGAGCTGTTTTTT. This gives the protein CASTRDYTGELFF.